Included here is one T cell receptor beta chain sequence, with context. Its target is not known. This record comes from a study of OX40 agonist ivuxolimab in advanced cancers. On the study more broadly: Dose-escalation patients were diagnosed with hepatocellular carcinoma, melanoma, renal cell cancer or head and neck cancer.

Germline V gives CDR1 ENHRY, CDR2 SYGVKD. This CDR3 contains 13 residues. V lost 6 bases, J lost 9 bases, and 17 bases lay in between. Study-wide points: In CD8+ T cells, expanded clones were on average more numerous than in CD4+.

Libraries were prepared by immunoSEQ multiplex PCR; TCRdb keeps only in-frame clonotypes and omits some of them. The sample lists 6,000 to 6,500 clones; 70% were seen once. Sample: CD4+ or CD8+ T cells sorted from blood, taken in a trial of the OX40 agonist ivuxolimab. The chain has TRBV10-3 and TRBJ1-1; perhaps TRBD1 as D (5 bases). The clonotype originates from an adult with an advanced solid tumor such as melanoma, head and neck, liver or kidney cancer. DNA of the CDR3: TGTGCCATCAGACTACCCGGGGCCCTCCAAGCTTTCTTT. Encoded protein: CAIRLPGALQAFF.